A single sample gave rise to the 24 T cell receptor beta chains below, sequenced in a study of blood T cell repertoires in COVID-19. The assay was immunoSEQ multiplex PCR, and TCRdb's table has in-frame clones only and misses some. The sample carries 220,000 or so clones, around 83% recorded once. The source material was peripheral blood. The receptor source for this set is a woman of 80 years or more with COVID-19, enrolled during active disease.

This clone was observed a single time. The chain links TRBV6-2 or TRBV6-3 to TRBJ2-2, with TRBD2 matching 9 bases. Germline assignment: CDR1 MNHEY and CDR2 SVGEGT. This CDR3 has 17 residues. Trimming took 2 bases from V and 6 from J; bases not matched to a gene: 10. The CDR3 region has the DNA TGTGCCAGCAGTTACCCCCCGACTAGCGGAGGGCCCGGGGAGCTGTTTTTT. This encodes CASSYPPTSGGPGELFF.

This chain joins TRBV7-8 and TRBJ2-5; 11 bases line up with TRBD2. Trimming took 6 bases from V and 4 from J; bases not matched to a gene: 7. Germline V CDR1 and CDR2: SGHVS, FQNEAQ. This CDR3 spans 15 amino acids. CDR3 amino acids: CASRPGTSGRETQYF. For the CDR3, the DNA is TGTGCCAGCAGGCCCGGGACTAGCGGCCGAGAGACCCAGTACTTC.

The chain combines TRBV2 with TRBJ2-3; the match to TRBD2 covers 10 bases. The germline V gene encodes CDR1 SNHLY and CDR2 FYNNEI. Losses at the gene ends were 5 bases for V and 2 bases for J; bases not matched to a gene: 10. This CDR3 is built from 17 residues. The CDR3 DNA follows: TGTGCCAGCAGTACCCTGGCTAGCGGGAGAATCACAGATACGCAGTATTTT. Translated, it gives CASSTLASGRITDTQYF.

This clone showed up just a few times. The genes are TRBV2 and TRBJ2-1; TRBD2 aligns across 7 bases. The junction had 7 bases not matched to a gene; V was cut back by 3 bases and J by 5 bases. This CDR3 is built from 15 residues. The germline CDR1 and CDR2 sequences are SNHLY and FYNNEI. The CDR3 nucleotides read TGTGCCAGCAGTGACCGAGCGGGAACCAACAATGAGCAGTTCTTC. It yields the protein CASSDRAGTNNEQFF.

Only one count was recorded for this clone. This sequence joins TRBV27 and TRBJ2-7; tentative D call: TRBD1 (5 bases). V was pared by 3 bases and J by 7 bases, with 7 bases between. The CDR3 consists of 11 residues. The V gene's germline CDR1 is MNHEY and CDR2 SMNVEV (reference sequence). The CDR3 DNA sequence: TGTGCCAGCAGTTTCAGACAGGAGCAGTACTTC. Protein product: CASSFRQEQYF.

This chain connects TRBV5-4 to TRBJ1-2; D perhaps matches TRBD1 (6 bases). Germline V lookup: CDR1 SGHNT, CDR2 YYREEE (reference sequence). V gave up 4 bases and J gave up 0 bases, with 7 bases separating them. This CDR3 has 13 amino acids. CDR3 sequence: CASSGQSNYGYTF. The CDR3 region has the DNA TGTGCCAGCAGCGGACAGTCTAACTATGGCTACACCTTC.

The chain carries TRBV18 and TRBJ1-5; 10 nucleotides match TRBD1. This CDR3 is built from 14 residues. J gave up 4 bases and V 6 bases, and 3 bases lay outside the gene matches. Germline V gene lookup returns CDR1 KGHSH and CDR2 LQKENI. The CDR3 coding sequence is TGTGCCAGCTCTTCGGGACAGGGGAATCAGCCCCAGCATTTT. Translating gives CASSSGQGNQPQHF.

The chain couples TRBV7-8 to TRBJ2-3; D might be TRBD2 (6 bases). The V end was cut by 8 bases, the J end by 3 bases, with 15 bases between. The germline V gene has CDR1 SGHVS and CDR2 FQNEAQ. This CDR3 is built from 14 residues. The CDR3 reads CASRGFSPTDTQYF. The CDR3 region has the DNA TGTGCCAGCCGGGGGTTTTCGCCGACAGATACGCAGTATTTT. The full variable domain, rest sourced from reference TRBV7-8 and TRBJ2-3, is GAGVSQSPRYKVAKRGQDVALRCDPISGHVSLFWYQQALGQGPEFLTYFQNEAQLDKSGLPSDRFFAERPEGSVSTLKIQRTQQEDSAVYLCASRGFSPTDTQYFGPGTRLTVL.

This clone was seen once. The chain couples TRBV7-2 to TRBJ2-7, with 12 positions matching TRBD2. Germline loops: CDR1 SGHTA, CDR2 FQGNSA. This CDR3 is built from 18 residues. After removal of 2 bases from V and 0 bases from J, the junction contained 8 bases not matched to a gene. In DNA, the CDR3 is TGTGCCAGCAGCTTACAACTAGCGGGAGGCTCGAGCTCCTACGAGCAGTACTTC. Its translation is CASSLQLAGGSSSYEQYF. Full variable domain (rest looked up from reference TRBV7-2 and TRBJ2-7): GAGVSQSPSNKVTEKGKDVELRCDPISGHTALYWYRQSLGQGLEFLIYFQGNSAPDKSGLPSDRFSAERTGGSVSTLTIQRTQQEDSAVYLCASSLQLAGGSSSYEQYFGPGTRLTVT.

This chain joins TRBV19 and TRBJ1-3; D is perhaps TRBD1 (5 bases). V lost 5 bases and J lost 2, with 13 bases in between. In germline, CDR1 is LNHDA, CDR2 SQIVND (reference sequence). The CDR3 spans 15 residues. CDR3 sequence (DNA): TGTGCCAGTAGTTTACGGGGGAGCACTGGAAACACCATATATTTT. It codes for CASSLRGSTGNTIYF.

This clone is a singleton in its sample. J is TRBJ2-7 and V is TRBV29-1; TRBD1 is a possible D gene (6 bases). V dropped 6 bases and J dropped 0 bases, with 15 bases sitting between them. CDR3 length: 14 residues. The germline V gene encodes CDR1 SQVTM and CDR2 ANQGSEA. CDR3 nucleotide sequence: TGCAGCGTACGGCCGAGGGGGAGCTCCTACGAGCAGTACTTC. Protein sequence: CSVRPRGSSYEQYF.

In nucleotides, the CDR3 is TGTGCCAGCAGCTCCTCTGACCGCGGGGGGGAAAAACTGTTTTTT. It translates to CASSSSDRGGEKLFF. The genes are TRBV7-9 and TRBJ1-4; D possibly corresponds to TRBD1 (5 bases). Germline V lookup: CDR1 SEHNR, CDR2 FQNEAQ (reference sequence). CDR3 length: 15 amino acids. Between the trimmed V and J ends, which lost 4 bases and 8 bases, there was a span of 17 bases.

This clone has only one observation. The chain combines TRBV30 with TRBJ1-2; tentative D call: TRBD1 (6 bases). This CDR3 has 15 residues. Germline CDR1 and CDR2: GTSNPN and SVGIG (reference sequence). The V and J ends lost 3 bases and 2 bases respectively, with 16 bases between them. DNA of the CDR3: TGTGCCTGGAGGGCCAGACAGGCGATAAACTATGGCTACACCTTC. As protein: CAWRARQAINYGYTF.

J is TRBJ2-1 and V is TRBV5-1, with TRBD2 matching over 9 bases. Per the germline V gene, CDR1 is SGHRS and CDR2 is YFSETQ. CDR3 length: 14 residues. Trimming removed 4 bases from V and 6 bases from J; junction bases left unmatched: 5. CDR3: CASSNGLASNEQFF. In DNA form, the CDR3 reads TGCGCCAGCAGCAATGGACTAGCGAGCAATGAGCAGTTCTTC. Together with reference TRBV5-1 and TRBJ2-1, the CDR3 gives the full variable domain: KAGVTQTPRYLIKTRGQQVTLSCSPISGHRSVSWYQQTPGQGLQFLFEYFSETQRNKGNFPGRFSGRQFSNSRSEMNVSTLELGDSALYLCASSNGLASNEQFFGPGTRLTVL.

The CDR3 loop reads CASSPGGGTLNTEAFF. The CDR3 region has the DNA TGTGCCAGCTCACCAGGTGGGGGGACCCTGAACACTGAAGCTTTCTTT. The J gene is TRBJ1-1, the V gene TRBV18, with TRBD1 as a possible D gene (5 bases). Trimming removed 2 bases at V and 0 bases at J, with 13 bases between. The germline gives CDR1 KGHSH, CDR2 LQKENI. CDR3 size: 16 residues.

The chain combines TRBV27 with TRBJ1-6, with 10 bases fitting TRBD1. V gave up 5 bases and J gave up 8 bases; unmatched junction bases: 15. The CDR3 sequence is 18 residues long. Germline CDR1 and CDR2: MNHEY and SMNVEV (reference sequence). The CDR3 bases are TGTGCCAGCAGTCTCTTAAGTCCCGGGACAGGGGTTGATTCACCCCTCCACTTT. Its translation: CASSLLSPGTGVDSPLHF.

The V and J genes are TRBV7-9 and TRBJ1-1; the D is unclear. The CDR3 is 14 amino acids. Germline V CDR1 and CDR2: SEHNR, FQNEAQ (reference sequence). Deletions cut 5 bases from V and 0 bases from J, with 10 bases between. DNA of the CDR3: TGTGCCAGCAGCCCGACATCCATGAACACTGAAGCTTTCTTT. Translating gives CASSPTSMNTEAFF. The full variable domain, with the rest looked up from reference TRBV7-9 and TRBJ1-1, is DTGVSQNPRHKITKRGQNVTFRCDPISEHNRLYWYRQTLGQGPEFLTYFQNEAQLEKSRLLSDRFSAERPKGSFSTLEIQRTEQGDSAMYLCASSPTSMNTEAFFGQGTRLTVV.

The chain recombines TRBV9 with TRBJ1-4; 7 nucleotides agree with TRBD1. Germline CDR1 is SGDLS and CDR2 is YYNGEE. The V gene end was trimmed by 2 bases and the J gene end by 4 bases; junction bases not matched to a gene: 5. This CDR3 is 15 amino acids long. The DNA of the CDR3 is TGTGCCAGCAGCGTGGAGGGGGCTGGTAATGAAAAACTGTTTTTT. Protein: CASSVEGAGNEKLFF.

The CDR3: CASSSRLTDNTEAFF. The CDR3 DNA reads TGTGCCAGCAGCTCGAGGTTGACAGATAACACTGAAGCTTTCTTT. The chain couples TRBV13 to TRBJ1-1; weak D call: TRBD1 (5 bases). The CDR3 has 15 residues. Trimming removed 4 bases at V and 2 bases at J, with 14 bases between. CDR1 is PRHDT and CDR2 is FYEKMQ in the germline V gene (reference sequence).

The rearrangement links TRBV11-2 to TRBJ2-3, with TRBD1 as a possible D gene (6 bases). Trimming pared 2 bases from V and 3 bases from J, leaving 12 bases between. This CDR3 is built from 15 residues. Germline CDR1 SGHAT, CDR2 FQNNGV. DNA for the CDR3: TGTGCCAGCAGCTTATCACTACAGGGAACAGATACGCAGTATTTT. It encodes CASSLSLQGTDTQYF.

V is TRBV28 and J is TRBJ1-5; D unresolved. CDR3 length: 14 residues. Germline V gene sequence: CDR1 MDHEN, CDR2 SYDVKM. V shed 5 bases and J shed 3 bases, with 11 bases lying between them. DNA for the CDR3: TGTGCCAGCAGTGGGAGAGTAGACAATCAGCCCCAGCATTTT. Protein: CASSGRVDNQPQHF.

The V gene is TRBV4-2, the J gene TRBJ2-2, with D unclear. There are 15 residues in the CDR3. The germline V and J ends were trimmed by 4 bases and 2 bases, with 11 bases remaining between them. Germline V CDR1 and CDR2: LGHNA, YNFKEQ. For the CDR3, the DNA is TGTGCCAGCAGCCCAACTATGCTAAACACCGGGGAGCTGTTTTTT. Protein product: CASSPTMLNTGELFF.

The chain recombines TRBV28 with TRBJ1-1, with D unresolved. Trimming removed 7 bases at V and 8 bases at J, with 11 bases between. This CDR3 has 11 residues. CDR1 MDHEN and CDR2 SYDVKM come from the germline V gene. The CDR3 DNA sequence: TGTGCCAGCACAGGTCCTATAGAAGCTTTCTTT. Encoded protein: CASTGPIEAFF.

The chain has TRBV4-2 and TRBJ1-4; TRBD1 might be the D (5 bases). The V gene's germline CDR1 is LGHNA and CDR2 YNFKEQ. The V end was cut by 1 base, the J end by 2 bases, with 11 bases between. The length of the CDR3 is 16 residues. The CDR3 DNA sequence: TGTGCCAGCAGCCAAGCTGCGGGGGTGACTAATGAAAAACTGTTTTTT. Its protein product is CASSQAAGVTNEKLFF.